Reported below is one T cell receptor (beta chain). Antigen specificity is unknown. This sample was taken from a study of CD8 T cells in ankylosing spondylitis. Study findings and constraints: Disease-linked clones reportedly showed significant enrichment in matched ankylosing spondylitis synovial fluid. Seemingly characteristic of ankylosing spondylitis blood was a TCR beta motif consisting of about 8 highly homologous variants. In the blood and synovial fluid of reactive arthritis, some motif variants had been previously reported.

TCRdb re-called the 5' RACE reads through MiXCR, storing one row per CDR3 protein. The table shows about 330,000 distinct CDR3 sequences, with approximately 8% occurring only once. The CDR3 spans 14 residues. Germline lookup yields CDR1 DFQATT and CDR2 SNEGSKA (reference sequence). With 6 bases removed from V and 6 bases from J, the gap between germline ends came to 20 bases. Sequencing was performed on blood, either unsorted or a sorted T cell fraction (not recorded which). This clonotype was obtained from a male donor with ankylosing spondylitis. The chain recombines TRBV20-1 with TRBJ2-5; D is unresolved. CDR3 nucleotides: TGCAGTGCCCGCGATGAGGCTTTGTGGAAGACCCAGTACTTC. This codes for CSARDEALWKTQYF.